These 20 T cell receptor beta chains were all obtained from the same sample, sequenced in a study of shared clonotypes between healthy human individuals. Repertoires were generated with immunoSEQ multiplex PCR, while TCRdb's copy carries only in-frame clones and drops some. The data contain approximately 640,000 clones, about 90% of them singletons. Sequencing was done on a sample of memory CD8+ T cells from PBMCs. Regarding subset: CD45RO+ cells pooled with CCR7-negative TemRA cells. The origin of the receptors is a man younger than 30 in good health. Some clones in this sample may be carry-over from other donors' samples.

The rearrangement uses TRBV19 and TRBJ2-1; perhaps TRBD2 as D (5 bases). Germline CDR1 reads LNHDA; CDR2 reads SQIVND (reference sequence). This CDR3 region has 22 residues. V lost 1 base and J lost 0, with 28 bases in between. In DNA, the CDR3 is TGTGCCAGTAGTATAGTTCTCGCTGAAGCCGGACTTAGCGAGAGCTCCTACAATGAGCAGTTCTTC. Translating gives CASSIVLAEAGLSESSYNEQFF. Full variable domain (remainder filled in from reference TRBV19 and TRBJ2-1): DGGITQSPKYLFRKEGQNVTLSCEQNLNHDAMYWYRQDPGQGLRLIYYSQIVNDFQKGDIAEGYSVSREKKESFPLTVTSAQKNPTAFYLCASSIVLAEAGLSESSYNEQFFGPGTRLTVL.

V gene TRBV10-2 combines with J gene TRBJ1-6; D possibly corresponds to TRBD1 (6 bases). Germline-derived CDR1 and CDR2 are WSHSY and SAAADI. V gave up 0 bases and J gave up 10 bases, with 13 bases separating them. The length of the CDR3 is 15 residues. The CDR3 bases are TGCGCCAGCAGTGAGTCGGGGCAGGGGAGCTCACCCCTCCACTTT. Its protein product is CASSESGQGSSPLHF.

The V and J genes are TRBV27 and TRBJ2-1, with 7 bases matching TRBD2. V gave up 2 bases and J gave up 5 bases; unmatched junction bases: 12. This CDR3 region has 17 residues. In germline, CDR1 is MNHEY, CDR2 SMNVEV (reference sequence). The CDR3 loop is CASSLRLASGVHNEQFF. CDR3 nucleotides: TGTGCCAGCAGTTTACGCTTGGCTAGCGGAGTGCACAATGAGCAGTTCTTC.

J is TRBJ2-5 and V is TRBV7-9, with TRBD2 matching 13 bases. V gave up 3 bases and J gave up 5 bases; unmatched junction bases: 6. Germline loops: CDR1 SEHNR, CDR2 FQNEAQ (reference sequence). The CDR3 consists of 16 residues. CDR3 amino acids: CASSFRTSGSRETQYF. DNA of the CDR3: TGTGCCAGCAGCTTCCGGACTAGCGGGAGTCGGGAGACCCAGTACTTC.

The CDR3 reads CASSDDGDNPGANVLTF. In nucleotides, the CDR3 is TGTGCCAGCAGCGACGACGGAGATAATCCCGGGGCCAACGTCCTGACTTTC. The V and J genes are TRBV7-8 and TRBJ2-6, with unresolved D. Germline loops: CDR1 SGHVS, CDR2 FQNEAQ. The CDR3 totals 17 residues. The V gene lost 5 bases and the J gene lost 4 bases, with 18 bases spanning the gap.

The table lists this clone with a count of one. CDR3 loop: CASSPRLAGGSSYEQYF. The CDR3 DNA sequence: TGTGCCAGCAGCCCACGACTAGCGGGAGGCAGCTCCTACGAGCAGTACTTC. V is TRBV9 and J is TRBJ2-7; 13 nucleotides align to TRBD2. Germline V gene data show CDR1 as SGDLS and CDR2 as YYNGEE. Unmatched junction bases numbered 7, after V lost 4 bases and J lost 0 bases. This CDR3 has 17 residues.

This clone was counted a single time. This sequence joins TRBV5-1 and TRBJ2-3, with TRBD2 matching over 7 bases. V was clipped by 4 bases and J by 1 base; unmatched bases: 9. This CDR3 has 16 residues. Looked up from germline, CDR1 is SGHRS and CDR2 is YFSETQ. CDR3 bases: TGCGCCAGCAGCCTGACAAGGACTAGAGGCACAGATACGCAGTATTTT. The encoded protein is CASSLTRTRGTDTQYF.

The rearrangement joins TRBV4-3 to TRBJ1-5; a weak D match, TRBD1 (5 bases). CDR1 and CDR2 (germline): LGHNA, YSLEER. The CDR3 is made up of 14 amino acids. Trimming took off 0 bases at V and 6 bases at J, with 9 bases between the two ends. The CDR3 reads CASSQDRVGQPQHF. The CDR3 region has the DNA TGCGCCAGCAGCCAAGACAGGGTCGGTCAGCCCCAGCATTTT.

This sequence joins TRBV28 and TRBJ2-7; possibly TRBD2 for D (6 bases). The CDR3 length is 18 residues. V was pared by 4 bases and J by 1 base, with 23 bases between. Germline loops: CDR1 MDHEN, CDR2 SYDVKM. The CDR3 sequence is CASSCPFPGDAGSYEQYF. Written as DNA, the CDR3 is TGTGCCAGCAGTTGCCCGTTCCCGGGGGATGCCGGATCCTACGAGCAGTACTTC.

The chain carries TRBV28 and TRBJ2-7; 10 nucleotides line up with TRBD2. The CDR3 extends over 14 amino acids. J was trimmed by 0 bases and V by 6 bases; bases with no gene match: 2. Germline V gene sequence: CDR1 MDHEN, CDR2 SYDVKM. The CDR3 sequence: CASSGTSDSYEQYF. CDR3 coding DNA: TGTGCCAGCAGCGGGACTAGCGACTCCTACGAGCAGTACTTC.

V is TRBV10-2 and J is TRBJ1-5; D gene ambiguous. V was pared by 0 bases and J by 5 bases, with 5 bases between. The CDR3 runs 13 residues. The germline V gene encodes CDR1 WSHSY and CDR2 SAAADI. In DNA, the CDR3 is TGCGCCAGCAGTGAGTCGATTTATCAGCCCCAGCATTTT. Translated, it gives CASSESIYQPQHF.

This sequence joins TRBV11-3 and TRBJ1-5; maybe TRBD1 (5 bases). Germline CDR1 SGHNT, CDR2 YENEEA. The length of the CDR3 is 14 residues. The V end lost 8 bases, the J end lost 4 bases, and 15 bases lay between the germline ends. The CDR3 DNA sequence: TGTGCCAGCCCCTTGGAGGCAGGGAATCAGCCCCAGCATTTT. It translates to CASPLEAGNQPQHF. Full variable domain (remainder filled in from reference TRBV11-3 and TRBJ1-5): EAGVVQSPRYKIIEKKQPVAFWCNPISGHNTLYWYLQNLGQGPELLIRYENEEAVDDSQLPKDRFSAERLKGVDSTLKIQPAELGDSAVYLCASPLEAGNQPQHFGDGTRLSIL.

J is TRBJ1-6 and V is TRBV7-8; no firm D call. The CDR3 consists of 15 residues. V was clipped by 5 bases and J by 9 bases, with 17 bases between them. Germline V gene data show CDR1 as SGHVS and CDR2 as FQNEAQ. The CDR3 spells CASSTDQYFTSPLHF. Here the CDR3 DNA reads TGTGCCAGCAGCACAGATCAGTACTTCACTTCACCCCTCCACTTT.

V is TRBV28 and J is TRBJ2-1, with D possibly called TRBD1 or TRBD2 (5 bases each). Germline assignment: CDR1 MDHEN and CDR2 SYDVKM. This CDR3 has 15 amino acids. The ends were cut back, 6 bases at V and 5 bases at J, with 17 bases in the middle. In DNA form, the CDR3 reads TGTGCCAGCAGGGCGATACGGGGACGGCACAATGAGCAGTTCTTC. This translates into CASRAIRGRHNEQFF. Drawing the rest from reference TRBV28 and TRBJ2-1, the complete variable domain is DVKVTQSSRYLVKRTGEKVFLECVQDMDHENMFWYRQDPGLGLRLIYFSYDVKMKEKGDIPEGYSVSREKKERFSLILESASTNQTSMYLCASRAIRGRHNEQFFGPGTRLTVL.

A word on this clone: The junction differs from germline at one of its ends, possibly a read error. In the same sample, other DNA sequences code for this CDR3. The V and J genes are TRBV5-4 and TRBJ2-7; no clear D gene. In germline, CDR1 is SGHNT, CDR2 YYREEE (reference sequence). The CDR3 sequence is 14 residues long. This CDR3 reads CASSLLGLGGEQYF. The CDR3 nucleotides are TGTGCCAGTAGCTTGCTGGGTCTCGGCGGCGAGCAGTACTTC.

The chain is built from TRBV29-1 and TRBJ2-7, with 8 bases aligning to TRBD2. CDR1 is SQVTM and CDR2 is ANQGSEA in the germline V gene. Trimming at V came to 3 bases and at J to 7 bases, leaving 11 bases not matched to a gene. CDR3 length: 14 amino acids. The CDR3 bases are TGCAGCGTTGAGTCGGTAGCGGGACCGAGGGAGCAGTACTTC. Translating gives CSVESVAGPREQYF.

This sequence joins TRBV28 and TRBJ2-1; 9 nucleotides align to TRBD2. This CDR3 is 15 amino acids long. V shed 3 bases and J 6 bases; nucleotides not matched to a gene: 6. Germline CDR1 MDHEN, CDR2 SYDVKM. The CDR3 region has the DNA TGTGCCAGCAGTTTGGGTAGCGGGGGCTTCAATGAGCAGTTCTTC. This sequence encodes CASSLGSGGFNEQFF.

The chain is built from TRBV7-8 and TRBJ2-2; no firm D call. This CDR3 comprises 15 residues. Looked up from germline, CDR1 is SGHVS and CDR2 is FQNEAQ. Trimming took off 3 bases at V and 2 bases at J, with 10 bases between the two ends. The CDR3 bases are TGTGCCAGCAGCTTTAAGACTCTTAACACCGGGGAGCTGTTTTTT. Its protein is CASSFKTLNTGELFF.

This chain connects TRBV7-6 to TRBJ2-1; 9 nucleotides match TRBD2. This CDR3 has 17 amino acids. Losses at the gene ends were 2 bases for V and 8 bases for J; bases not matched to a gene: 13. Germline CDR1 is SGHVS and CDR2 is FNYEAQ. CDR3 nucleotides: TGTGCCAGCAGCTTAATCCGAGCGGGAGGATTGGTATATGAGCAGTTCTTC. Residues: CASSLIRAGGLVYEQFF. Complete variable domain (other parts from reference TRBV7-6 and TRBJ2-1): GAGVSQSPRYKVTKRGQDVALRCDPISGHVSLYWYRQALGQGPEFLTYFNYEAQQDKSGLPNDRFSAERPEGSISTLTIQRTEQRDSAMYRCASSLIRAGGLVYEQFFGPGTRLTVL.

DNA for the CDR3: TGTGCCAGCAGTGAATCGTCTGGGGCAGACAATCAGCCCCAGCATTTT. It encodes CASSESSGADNQPQHF. V usage is TRBV2 and J usage is TRBJ1-5; TRBD1 is a possible D gene (5 bases). This CDR3 contains 16 residues. The V gene lost 2 bases and the J gene lost 3 bases, with 14 bases spanning the gap. Per the germline V gene, CDR1 is SNHLY and CDR2 is FYNNEI. The full variable domain, with the rest looked up from reference TRBV2 and TRBJ1-5, is EPEVTQTPSHQVTQMGQEVILRCVPISNHLYFYWYRQILGQKVEFLVSFYNNEISEKSEIFDDQFSVERPDGSNFTLKIRSTKLEDSAMYFCASSESSGADNQPQHFGDGTRLSIL.